This TCR beta chain is drawn from a study of control samples from healthy donors and cancer patients. This clone occurred once. Assay: immunoSEQ multiplex PCR; the TCRdb copy retains only in-frame clones and omits some. The sample consists of fewer than 500,000 clones, over 75% of them appearing once. CDR3 size: 15 residues. Trimming removed 1 base from V and 8 bases from J, with 15 bases in between. Germline assignment: CDR1 LNHNV and CDR2 YYDKDF (reference sequence). This sequence joins TRBV15 and TRBJ2-4; D might be TRBD1 (5 bases). The specimen sequenced was PBMCs. The TCR was taken from a middle-aged man with head and neck cancer. The CDR3 region is CATSRGRGDGDIQYF. The CDR3 nucleotides read TGTGCCACCAGCAGAGGAAGGGGCGACGGTGACATTCAGTACTTC.